This T cell receptor (beta chain) emerged from a study of cytomegalovirus exposure and HLA in healthy donors. The PCR ran on 60 Vbeta and 13 Jbeta primers. Methods used by the authors: Unique TCR beta chains numbered roughly 83 million in a later analysis, with about 11 million shared. Using immunoSEQ multiplex PCR, the repertoire was profiled, and TCRdb retains in-frame clones only, with some absent. V and J calls and clone size are as listed in that table; D and trimming were resolved from the DNA. The data show about 130,000 clones, approximately 79% seen once. This clonotype originated in a man in his late teens or twenties in good health and CMV-seropositive. Sequencing was performed on PBMCs.

DNA of the CDR3: TGTGCCAGCGCTGGAGAGGCGGACACTGAAGCTTTCTTT. As protein: CASAGEADTEAFF. The chain links TRBV7-2 to TRBJ1-1; D unresolved. Per germline, CDR1 SGHTA and CDR2 FQGNSA. The CDR3 consists of 13 residues. The V end lost 8 bases, the J end lost 3 bases, and 13 bases lay between the germline ends. The variable domain in full, with the rest retrieved from reference TRBV7-2 and TRBJ1-1, is GAGVSQSPSNKVTEKGKDVELRCDPISGHTALYWYRQSLGQGLEFLIYFQGNSAPDKSGLPSDRFSAERTGGSVSTLTIQRTQQEDSAVYLCASAGEADTEAFFGQGTRLTVV.